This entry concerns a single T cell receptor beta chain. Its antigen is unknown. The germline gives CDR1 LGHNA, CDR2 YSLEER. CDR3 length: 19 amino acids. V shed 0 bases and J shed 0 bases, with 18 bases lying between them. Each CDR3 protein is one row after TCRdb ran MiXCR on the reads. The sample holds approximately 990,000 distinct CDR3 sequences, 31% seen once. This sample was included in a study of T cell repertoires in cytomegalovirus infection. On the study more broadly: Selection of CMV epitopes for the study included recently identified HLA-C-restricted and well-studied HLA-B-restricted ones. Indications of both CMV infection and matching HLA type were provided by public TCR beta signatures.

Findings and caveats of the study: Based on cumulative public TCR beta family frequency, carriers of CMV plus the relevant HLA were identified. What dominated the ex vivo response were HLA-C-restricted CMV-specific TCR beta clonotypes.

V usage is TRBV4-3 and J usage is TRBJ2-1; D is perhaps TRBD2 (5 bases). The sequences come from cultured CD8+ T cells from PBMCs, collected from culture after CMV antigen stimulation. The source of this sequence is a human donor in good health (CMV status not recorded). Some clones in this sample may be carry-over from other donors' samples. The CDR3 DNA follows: TGCGCCAGCAGCCAAGAGGGATCACTAGTCCCGAGCTCCTACAATGAGCAGTTCTTC. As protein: CASSQEGSLVPSSYNEQFF.